A single sample is the source of the 4 T cell receptor beta chains below, sequenced in a study of T cell responses to AZD1222 COVID-19 vaccine. TCRdb keeps only in-frame clones here, not all; method: immunoSEQ multiplex PCR. The table lists approximately 93,000 clones, roughly nine tenths of them singletons. The sample consisted of peripheral blood, taken 28 days after the second AZD1222 dose. The receptor source for this set is an adult who received the AZD1222 COVID-19 vaccine.

On this clone: Germline is not matched at one junction end, which may reflect a read error. This sequence joins TRBV2 and TRBJ2-7; no reliable D call. There are 12 residues in the CDR3. Germline V lookup: CDR1 SNHLY, CDR2 FYNNEI. The CDR3 region has the DNA TGTGCCAGCAGTGAAGAGCAGAAACGTCAGGACTTC. It encodes CASSEEQKRQDF. The variable domain in full, completed from reference TRBV2 and TRBJ2-7, reads EPEVTQTPSHQVTQMGQEVILRCVPISNHLYFYWYRQILGQKVEFLVSFYNNEISEKSEIFDDQFSVERPDGSNFTLKIRSTKLEDSAMYFCASSEEQKRQDFGPGTRLTVT.

The chain couples TRBV19 to TRBJ1-5; 7 bases map to TRBD1. Germline V gene data show CDR1 as LNHDA and CDR2 as SQIVND (reference sequence). The CDR3 consists of 16 residues. V shed 1 base, J shed 0 bases, and the junction held 3 bases outside the gene matches. CDR3 sequence (DNA): TGTGCCAGTAGTATAGGGAACAGGGGTAGCAATCAGCCCCAGCATTTT. It yields the protein CASSIGNRGSNQPQHF.

V is TRBV9 and J is TRBJ2-7, with TRBD1 matching 10 bases. The V gene's germline CDR1 is SGDLS and CDR2 YYNGEE. Trimming cost V 4 bases and J 5 bases; bases outside gene matches: 15. This CDR3 has 17 residues. This CDR3 is CASSPHASGTGDDEQYF. The CDR3 bases are TGTGCCAGCAGCCCTCACGCATCCGGGACAGGGGACGACGAGCAGTACTTC.

The V and J genes are TRBV7-9 and TRBJ1-2; TRBD1 agrees at 9 bases. After removal of 4 bases from V and 0 bases from J, the junction contained 6 bases not matched to a gene. Germline CDR1 reads SEHNR; CDR2 reads FQNEAQ (reference sequence). The CDR3 spans 16 residues. The CDR3 spells CASSSGQGSPNYGYTF. CDR3 in DNA: TGTGCCAGCAGCTCGGGACAGGGATCCCCTAACTATGGCTACACCTTC.